The present T cell receptor (beta chain) was sequenced within a study of response to subunit inactivated influenza vaccine. TCRdb analysed the RT-PCR reads with MiXCR anew, one entry per CDR3 protein. The sample includes hundreds of thousands of distinct CDR3 sequences, 21% of them seen just once. The CDR3 has 14 amino acids. Trimming removed 6 bases from V and 4 bases from J; junction bases left unmatched: 6. The source was PBMCs from blood, collected less than 22 months after vaccination. This sequence originates from a man between 50 and 70 years old who received an inactivated influenza vaccine. The J gene is TRBJ1-1, the V gene TRBV12-3 or TRBV12-4; 9 bases line up with TRBD1. The CDR3 sequence is CASRLTGGITEAFF. CDR3 DNA: TGTGCCAGCAGACTGACAGGGGGGATCACTGAAGCTTTCTTT.